The clone carrying this TCR beta chain was seen at least ten times. What it binds is not known. Patients counted as stable if ophthalmopathy did not develop within 18 months. Criteria for exclusion of patients were uncontrolled infection, other autoimmune disease, pregnancy or lactation. Every diagnosis used clinical symptoms, serum thyroxine and TRAb, thyroid ultrasound and orbital computed tomography. V lost 5 bases, J lost 1 base, and 7 bases lay in between. The CDR3 sequence is 12 residues long. CDR1 and CDR2 from the germline V gene are DFQATT and SNEGSKA (reference sequence). This specimen comes from a study of T cells in Graves' hyperthyroidism and ophthalmopathy. It was RNA transcripts that yielded the amplified TCR beta CDR3 regions. TCR CDR3 underwent first-round RT-PCR with the HTBI primer set. TCRdb processed the multiplex PCR reads anew with MiXCR; each CDR3 protein has one entry. Of approximately 330,000 distinct CDR3 sequences listed, 21% were seen once; the top ten hold 50%.

Study conclusions and caveats: Most thyroid clonotypes that were expanded above 0.001 also turned up in blood.

This clonotype originated in a woman between 50 and 59 years old with Graves' hyperthyroidism. Material: blood. The chain combines TRBV20-1 with TRBJ2-3, with D uncertain. CDR3: CSAVTGTDTQYF. CDR3 bases: TGCAGTGCTGTGACCGGCACAGATACGCAGTATTTT.